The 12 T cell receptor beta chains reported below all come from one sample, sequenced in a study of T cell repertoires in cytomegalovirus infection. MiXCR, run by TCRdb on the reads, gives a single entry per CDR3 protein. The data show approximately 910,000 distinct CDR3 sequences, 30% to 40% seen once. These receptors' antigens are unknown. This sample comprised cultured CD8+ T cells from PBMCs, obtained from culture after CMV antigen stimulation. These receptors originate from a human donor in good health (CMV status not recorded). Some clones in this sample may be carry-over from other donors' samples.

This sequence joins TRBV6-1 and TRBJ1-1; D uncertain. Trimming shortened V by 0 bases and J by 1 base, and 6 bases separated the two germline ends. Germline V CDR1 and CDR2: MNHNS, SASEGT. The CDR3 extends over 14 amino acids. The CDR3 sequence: CASSEAPRNTEAFF. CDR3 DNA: TGTGCCAGCAGTGAAGCGCCACGGAACACTGAAGCTTTCTTT.

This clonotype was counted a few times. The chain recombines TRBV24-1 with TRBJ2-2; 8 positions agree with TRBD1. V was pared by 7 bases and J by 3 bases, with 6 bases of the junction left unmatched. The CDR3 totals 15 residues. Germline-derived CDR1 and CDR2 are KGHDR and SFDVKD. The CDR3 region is CATSLGQGYTGELFF. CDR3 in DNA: TGTGCCACCAGCCTCGGACAGGGTTACACCGGGGAGCTGTTTTTT.

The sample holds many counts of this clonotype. For the CDR3, the DNA is TGTGCCAGCAGTTTGGGACAGGGGTTGTGGAATGAGCAGTTCTTC. It encodes CASSLGQGLWNEQFF. This sequence joins TRBV6-1 and TRBJ2-1; TRBD1 aligns across 10 bases. CDR1 MNHNS and CDR2 SASEGT come from the germline V gene. This CDR3 comprises 15 residues. After removal of 5 bases from V and 7 bases from J, the junction contained 8 bases not matched to a gene.

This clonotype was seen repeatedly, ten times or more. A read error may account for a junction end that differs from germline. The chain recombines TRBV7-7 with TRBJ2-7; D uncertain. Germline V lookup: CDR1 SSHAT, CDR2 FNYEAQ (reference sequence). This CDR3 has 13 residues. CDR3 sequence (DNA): TGTGCTAGCAGCCAGGCCGGGCGCAACGAGCAGTACTTC. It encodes CASSQAGRNEQYF.

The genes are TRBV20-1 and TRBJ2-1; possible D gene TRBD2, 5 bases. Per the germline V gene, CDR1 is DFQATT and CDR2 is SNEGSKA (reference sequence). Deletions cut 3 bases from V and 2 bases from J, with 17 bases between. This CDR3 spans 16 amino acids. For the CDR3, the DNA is TGCAGTGCTAGGATACCCTCAGTCGGGGCCTACAATGAGCAGTTCTTC. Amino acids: CSARIPSVGAYNEQFF.

CDR3 nucleotide sequence: TGTGCCAGCAGTTACCCCGTCGGAGGTGGGGAGCTGTTTTTT. Amino acids: CASSYPVGGGELFF. The V call is TRBV6-5, the J call TRBJ2-2; possibly TRBD2 for D (5 bases). From germline, CDR1 is MNHEY and CDR2 SVGAGI. Trimming removed 2 bases at V and 8 bases at J, with 12 bases between. The length of the CDR3 is 14 residues.

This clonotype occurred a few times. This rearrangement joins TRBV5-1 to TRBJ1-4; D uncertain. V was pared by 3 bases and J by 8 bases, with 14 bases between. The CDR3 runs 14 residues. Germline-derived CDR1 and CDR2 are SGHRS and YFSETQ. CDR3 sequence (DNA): TGCGCCAGCAGCTCGATCTCCCCGTACGAAAAACTGTTTTTT. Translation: CASSSISPYEKLFF.

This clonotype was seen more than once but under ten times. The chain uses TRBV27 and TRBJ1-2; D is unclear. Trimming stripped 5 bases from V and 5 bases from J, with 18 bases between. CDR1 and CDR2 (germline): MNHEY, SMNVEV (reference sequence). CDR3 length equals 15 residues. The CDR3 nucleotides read TGTGCCAGCAGTAACGAACGGAACCATCGGTATGGCTACACCTTC. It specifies CASSNERNHRYGYTF.

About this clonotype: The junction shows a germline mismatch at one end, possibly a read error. Here the CDR3 reads CASSAAMTGELFF. The CDR3 region has the DNA TGTGCCAGCAGCGCAGCCATGACCGGGGAGCTGTTTTTT. The J gene is TRBJ2-2, the V gene TRBV7-1; D remains ambiguous. TRBV7-1 is recorded as an ORF, its role being uncertain. This CDR3 spans 13 amino acids.

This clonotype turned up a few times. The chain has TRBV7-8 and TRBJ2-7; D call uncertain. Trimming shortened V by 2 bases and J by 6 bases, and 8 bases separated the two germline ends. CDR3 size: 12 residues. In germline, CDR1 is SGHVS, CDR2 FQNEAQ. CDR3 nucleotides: TGTGCCAGCAGCTTAAAGGTCGGCGAGCAGTACTTC. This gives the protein CASSLKVGEQYF.

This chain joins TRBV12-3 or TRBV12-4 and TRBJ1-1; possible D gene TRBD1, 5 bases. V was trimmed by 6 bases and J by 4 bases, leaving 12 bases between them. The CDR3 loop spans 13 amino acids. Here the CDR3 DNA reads TGTGCCAGCAGAGGAATTAGGGGCACTGAAGCTTTCTTT. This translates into CASRGIRGTEAFF.

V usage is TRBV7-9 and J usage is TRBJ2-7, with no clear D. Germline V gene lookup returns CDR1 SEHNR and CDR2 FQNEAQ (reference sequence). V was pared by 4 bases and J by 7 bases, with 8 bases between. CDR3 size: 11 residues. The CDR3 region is CASSSTPEQYF. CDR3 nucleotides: TGTGCCAGCAGCTCTACCCCTGAGCAGTACTTC.